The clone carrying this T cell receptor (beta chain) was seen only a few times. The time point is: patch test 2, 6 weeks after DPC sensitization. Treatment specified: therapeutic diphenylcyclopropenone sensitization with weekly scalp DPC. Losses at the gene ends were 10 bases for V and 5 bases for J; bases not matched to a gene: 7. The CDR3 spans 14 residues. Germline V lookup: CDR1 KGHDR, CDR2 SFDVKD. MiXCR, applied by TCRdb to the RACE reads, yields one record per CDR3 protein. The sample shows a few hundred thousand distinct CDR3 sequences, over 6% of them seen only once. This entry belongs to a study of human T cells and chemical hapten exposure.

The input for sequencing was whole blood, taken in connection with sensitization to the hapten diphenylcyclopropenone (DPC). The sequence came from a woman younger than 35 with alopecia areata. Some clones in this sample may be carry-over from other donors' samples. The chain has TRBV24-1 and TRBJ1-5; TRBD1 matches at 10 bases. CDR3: CATASGTGDQPQHF. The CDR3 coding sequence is TGTGCCACTGCCTCCGGGACAGGGGATCAGCCCCAGCATTTT.